This note documents a single T cell receptor beta chain sequence. These data are taken from a study of blood T cell repertoires in COVID-19. Study context: Cohort 3 donors were reported recovered after two negative PCRs, clearance, or symptom resolution. Both acute and convalescent COVID-19 samples were obtained from the United States, Italy and Spain.

V lost 4 bases, J lost 4 bases, and 5 bases stayed unmatched. CDR3 length: 15 residues. Germline CDR1 is GTSNPN and CDR2 is SVGIG (reference sequence). Data came from immunoSEQ multiplex PCR; TCRdb stores just in-frame clones and leaves some out. This sample has hundreds of thousands of clones; around nine tenths occur once, and the top ten carry around 2%. The J gene is TRBJ1-6, the V gene TRBV30; 9 bases map to TRBD1. Sequencing was performed on PBMCs or T cells enriched from blood (not recorded which). The TCR comes from a woman aged 60-70 years in a cohort exposed to, infected with or recovered from COVID-19 (not recorded which). CDR3 residues: CAWIAGTGYNSPLHF. Written as DNA, the CDR3 is TGTGCCTGGATCGCCGGGACAGGGTATAATTCACCCCTCCACTTT.